These T cell receptor beta chains were read from a single sample in a study of blood T cell repertoires in COVID-19. Method: immunoSEQ multiplex PCR; TCRdb's copy keeps in-frame clones and lacks some. Of more than 80,000 clones in the sample, 90% are singletons; the top ten hold 6.5% to 8.5%. What was sequenced was peripheral blood. These receptors were collected from a man younger than 35 with COVID-19, enrolled during active disease. Both conserved end residues are part of each CDR3. The D gene is left open where the match is weak. Some rows mark clone size as missing; the rest say once, few, many or name a class of expanded clone.

clone size	J gene	V gene	D gene	CDR3 DNA	CDR3 protein
NA	TRBJ1-6	TRBV30	TRBD1	TGTGCCTGGAGTCCCGGACAGGGACATAATTCACCCCTCCACTTT	CAWSPGQGHNSPLHF
NA	TRBJ2-1	TRBV6-5	TRBD1	TGTGCCAGTCGACAGGGGGGAGGGAATGAGCAGTTCTTC	CASRQGGGNEQFF
NA	TRBJ2-3	TRBV7-9	NA	TGTGCCAGCAGCTCCCAGCGTATAAGCACAGATACGCAGTATTTT	CASSSQRISTDTQYF
NA	TRBJ1-1	TRBV19	TRBD1	TGTGCCAGTAGTAGGACAGGAATCACTGAAGCTTTCTTT	CASSRTGITEAFF
few	TRBJ2-5	TRBV19	NA	TGTGCCAGTAGCGCAACAGGTGGACAAGAGACCCAGTACTTC	CASSATGGQETQYF
NA	TRBJ2-1	TRBV30	TRBD2	TGTGCCTGGAGTCACGTTCGGCGAGCGGGACACAATGAGCAGTTCTTC	CAWSHVRRAGHNEQFF
NA	TRBJ2-1	TRBV28	NA	TGTGCCAGCAGGGGTTTCGGGAAGAATGAGCAGTTCTTC	CASRGFGKNEQFF
NA	TRBJ1-2	TRBV9	NA	TGTGCCAGCAGCGACAGGGTCTCCAACTATGGCTACACCTTC	CASSDRVSNYGYTF
NA	TRBJ2-1	TRBV9	TRBD1	TGTGCCAGCAGCGCCACAGGGGGCGCGTTTAATGAGCAGTTCTTC	CASSATGGAFNEQFF
NA	TRBJ2-7	TRBV29-1	NA	TGCAGCGTAACCGGGACACGGACCTACGAGCAGTACTTC	CSVTGTRTYEQYF
few	TRBJ2-3	TRBV5-1	TRBD2	TGCGCCAGCAGCTTAACTAGCGGAACAGATACGCAGTATTTT	CASSLTSGTDTQYF
NA	TRBJ2-7	TRBV12-3/TRBV12-4	NA	TGTGCCAGCAGTTTCATAGCGGTTGAGCAGTACTTC	CASSFIAVEQYF
few	TRBJ2-3	TRBV6-4	NA	TGTGCCAGCAGTAGCGGGAGCACAGATACGCAGTATTTT	CASSSGSTDTQYF
once	TRBJ2-1	TRBV2	NA	TGTGCCAGCAGTGAGGTGGTCGGGAGAGGGAATGAGCAGTTCTTC	CASSEVVGRGNEQFF
NA	TRBJ1-5	TRBV13	NA	TGTGCCAGCAGCTTAGGCAGACAGCCCCAGCATTTT	CASSLGRQPQHF
NA	TRBJ2-2	TRBV19	NA	TGTGCCAGTAGTGGAACAGGGTTTGCCGGGGAGCTGTTTTTT	CASSGTGFAGELFF
once	TRBJ1-1	TRBV7-5	NA	TGTGCCAGAAGCTCGCCGGCCGGAGATTACACTGAAGCTTTCTTT	CARSSPAGDYTEAFF
NA	TRBJ1-2	TRBV4-1	NA	TGCGCCAGCAGCCCCCAAAGAGGCCTTGTTAGGGGGTCAAGGGGCTACACCTTC	CASSPQRGLVRGSRGYTF
NA	TRBJ1-2	TRBV4-2	NA	TGTGCCAGCAGCCAAGCTCTATCCAGGGCTGGCTACACCTTC	CASSQALSRAGYTF
NA	TRBJ2-7	TRBV6-5	TRBD2	TGTGCCAGCAGGTTGGGACTAGCGGGGGAGCAGTACTTC	CASRLGLAGEQYF
NA	TRBJ1-1	TRBV30	NA	TGTGCCTCCATGCCAGGAACCGCCAAACCTGGAGCTTTCTTT	CASMPGTAKPGAFF
NA	TRBJ2-7	TRBV2	TRBD1	TGTGCCAGCAGGCCGACAGGGGGCTCCTACGAGCAGTACTTC	CASRPTGGSYEQYF
once	TRBJ1-5	TRBV7-6	NA	TGTGCCAGCAGCTTAGAGGCAGGGCAGAATCAGCCCCAGCATTTT	CASSLEAGQNQPQHF
NA	TRBJ2-1	TRBV12-5	NA	TGTGCTAGTGGTTTGGTATCTACGCTAGTTTGCAATGAGCAGTTCTTC	CASGLVSTLVCNEQFF
NA	TRBJ2-7	TRBV27	TRBD2	TGTGCCAGCAATTTCGCGGGAGGCGGGGAGCAGTACTTC	CASNFAGGGEQYF
NA	TRBJ2-1	TRBV27	TRBD2	TGTGCCAGCAGTTTTATAGCGACTAGCTCATCCAATGAGCAGTTCTTC	CASSFIATSSSNEQFF
NA	TRBJ2-3	TRBV28	NA	TGTGCCAGCAGAGGAGCGTGGGTGGAAGAAGATACGCAGTATTTT	CASRGAWVEEDTQYF
NA	TRBJ2-3	TRBV30	NA	TGTGCCTGGAGTGCGGGAGGCACAGATACGCAGTATTTT	CAWSAGGTDTQYF
NA	TRBJ1-1	TRBV19	NA	TGTGCCAGTAGTATACACAGGGAAGTGTACACTGAAGCTTTCTTT	CASSIHREVYTEAFF
once	TRBJ1-2	TRBV10-3	NA	TGTGCCATCAGTGAGTCGAACAGCTACACGAAAGGCTACACCTTC	CAISESNSYTKGYTF
NA	TRBJ2-1	TRBV6-2/TRBV6-3	NA	TGTGCCAGCAGCCACCCGTGGGACAGGGACACCGAATTCACTAGCGGGAAGTACAATGAGCAGTTCTTC	CASSHPWDRDTEFTSGKYNEQFF
NA	TRBJ1-6	TRBV27	NA	TGTGCCAGCAGTTCCCGGACTGGACTCTCACCCCTCCACTTT	CASSSRTGLSPLHF
NA	TRBJ2-7	TRBV11-2	TRBD2	TGTGCCAGCAGCTCCATCCGTGGGGGACTAGGGAACTACGAGCAGTACTTC	CASSSIRGGLGNYEQYF
NA	TRBJ1-2	TRBV14	NA	TGTGCCAGCAGCCAAGATCCCCGGGGTATAGATGGCTACACCTTC	CASSQDPRGIDGYTF
NA	TRBJ1-4	TRBV4-1	NA	TGCGCCAGCAGCCAAGACGTGATCATCGACAGTACCACTAATGAAAAACTGTTTTTT	CASSQDVIIDSTTNEKLFF
NA	TRBJ1-4	TRBV6-5	TRBD1	TGTGCCAGGGAGGGGACAGGGGCCGAAAAACTGCTTTTT	CAREGTGAEKLLF
NA	TRBJ1-2	TRBV7-2	NA	TGTGCCAGCAGCTTAGATCCGGGGGAGGGGGTCTATGGCTACACCTTC	CASSLDPGEGVYGYTF
once	TRBJ2-6	TRBV19	NA	TGTGCCAGCCAGGGGCACCCGGAGCACTCTGGGGCCAACGTCCTGACTTTC	CASQGHPEHSGANVLTF
NA	TRBJ2-5	TRBV19	TRBD2	TGTGCCAGTACCCGGAGGGGAGGGCAAGAGACCCAGTACTTC	CASTRRGGQETQYF
NA	TRBJ2-7	TRBV19	NA	TGTGCCAGTAGTCTCGACAGTTCCTACGAGCAGTACTTC	CASSLDSSYEQYF
NA	TRBJ1-2	TRBV10-3	TRBD1	TGTGCCATCAGTGACCCGGGACAGGGGAGTCTTAACTATGGCTACACCTTC	CAISDPGQGSLNYGYTF
NA	TRBJ1-5	TRBV6-6	TRBD1	TGTGCCAGCAGCAAAACAGGGGTGGGTGATCAGCCCCAGCATTTT	CASSKTGVGDQPQHF
NA	TRBJ2-5	TRBV11-2	TRBD2	TGTGCCAGCAGCTTTGGACTAGCGGGAGGAGAGACCCAGTACTTC	CASSFGLAGGETQYF
NA	TRBJ2-1	TRBV3-1/TRBV3-2	TRBD2	TGTGCCAGCAGCCAAATAGGACTAGCGGTCGACAATGAGCAGTTCTTC	CASSQIGLAVDNEQFF